This is a list of T cell receptor beta chains from one sample in a study of blood T cell repertoires in COVID-19. The assay was immunoSEQ multiplex PCR, and TCRdb's table has in-frame clones only and misses some. The sample holds about 210,000 clones, roughly 82% seen once. Specimen: peripheral blood. These receptors were taken from a woman aged 55-75 years with COVID-19, enrolled during active disease. Each CDR3 is given with its conserved first and last residue. Fields, in order: CDR3 length, clone size, D gene, J gene, V gene, CDR3 protein, CDR3 DNA. A D gene is named only where the DNA matches it firmly. Only some rows state a clone size, as once, few, many or a class for expanded clones.

cdr3_length: 15; clone_size: .; d_call: .; j_call: TRBJ1-6; v_call: TRBV6-5; cdr3_aa: CASSFGQNYNSPLHF; cdr3_nt: TGTGCCAGCAGTTTCGGACAGAATTATAATTCACCCCTCCACTTT
cdr3_length: 17; clone_size: .; d_call: TRBD2; j_call: TRBJ2-5; v_call: TRBV9; cdr3_aa: CASSVGGPGGTQETQYF; cdr3_nt: TGTGCCAGCAGCGTAGGGGGCCCGGGGGGAACCCAAGAGACCCAGTACTTC
cdr3_length: 19; clone_size: .; d_call: .; j_call: TRBJ1-6; v_call: TRBV6-6; cdr3_aa: CASSPRQPDPFSYNSPLHF; cdr3_nt: TGTGCCAGCAGTCCGAGACAGCCAGATCCTTTCTCCTATAATTCACCCCTCCACTTT
cdr3_length: 13; clone_size: .; d_call: .; j_call: TRBJ2-1; v_call: TRBV2; cdr3_aa: CASSPYSTPTGFF; cdr3_nt: TGTGCCAGCAGTCCCTACTCGACTCCGACGGGGTTCTTC
cdr3_length: 12; clone_size: few; d_call: .; j_call: TRBJ2-1; v_call: TRBV11-2; cdr3_aa: CASSLVRNEQFF; cdr3_nt: TGTGCCAGCAGCTTAGTCAGAAATGAGCAGTTCTTC
cdr3_length: 21; clone_size: .; d_call: .; j_call: TRBJ2-3; v_call: TRBV21-1; cdr3_aa: CASSKQGAWTGQTSGTDTQYF; cdr3_nt: TGTGCCAGCAGCAAACAGGGGGCTTGGACAGGACAGACCTCCGGCACAGATACGCAGTATTTT
cdr3_length: 14; clone_size: .; d_call: .; j_call: TRBJ2-5; v_call: TRBV2; cdr3_aa: CASLRTGREETQYF; cdr3_nt: TGTGCCAGCTTGAGGACAGGGAGGGAAGAGACCCAGTACTTC
cdr3_length: 14; clone_size: .; d_call: TRBD1; j_call: TRBJ1-4; v_call: TRBV19; cdr3_aa: CASRSTGTLEKLFF; cdr3_nt: TGTGCCAGTAGATCGACAGGGACCCTTGAAAAACTGTTTTTT
cdr3_length: 16; clone_size: .; d_call: .; j_call: TRBJ2-3; v_call: TRBV5-1; cdr3_aa: CASSPSFQVPTDTQYF; cdr3_nt: TGCGCCAGCAGCCCCTCTTTCCAGGTCCCCACAGATACGCAGTATTTT
cdr3_length: 14; clone_size: .; d_call: TRBD1; j_call: TRBJ2-7; v_call: TRBV10-3; cdr3_aa: CAIRPGTGDYEQYF; cdr3_nt: TGTGCCATCAGACCCGGGACAGGGGACTACGAGCAGTACTTC
cdr3_length: 14; clone_size: .; d_call: .; j_call: TRBJ2-4; v_call: TRBV2; cdr3_aa: CASSVQSAKNIQYF; cdr3_nt: TGTGCCAGCAGTGTTCAAAGCGCCAAAAACATTCAGTACTTC
cdr3_length: 11; clone_size: .; d_call: .; j_call: TRBJ1-2; v_call: TRBV10-1; cdr3_aa: CASSNGYGYTF; cdr3_nt: TGCGCCAGCAGTAACGGTTATGGCTACACCTTC
cdr3_length: 14; clone_size: .; d_call: .; j_call: TRBJ2-5; v_call: TRBV6-2/TRBV6-3; cdr3_aa: CASSGALPGETQYF; cdr3_nt: TGTGCCAGCAGTGGGGCCCTCCCTGGCGAGACCCAGTACTTC
cdr3_length: 18; clone_size: .; d_call: TRBD1; j_call: TRBJ1-1; v_call: TRBV10-3; cdr3_aa: CAISGPPGTAYMNTEAFF; cdr3_nt: TGTGCCATCAGTGGTCCCCCGGGGACAGCCTACATGAACACTGAAGCTTTCTTT
cdr3_length: 15; clone_size: .; d_call: .; j_call: TRBJ2-1; v_call: TRBV6-6; cdr3_aa: CASSPPGQGPPEQFF; cdr3_nt: TGTGCCAGCAGCCCCCCCGGCCAGGGCCCCCCAGAGCAGTTCTTC
cdr3_length: 15; clone_size: .; d_call: TRBD1; j_call: TRBJ1-4; v_call: TRBV2; cdr3_aa: CASSNVGQGNEKLFF; cdr3_nt: TGTGCCAGCAGTAACGTGGGACAGGGTAACGAAAAACTGTTTTTT
cdr3_length: 18; clone_size: .; d_call: TRBD1; j_call: TRBJ2-6; v_call: TRBV5-4; cdr3_aa: CASQGGLVLLSGANVLTF; cdr3_nt: TGTGCCAGTCAAGGGGGCCTAGTGCTCCTCTCTGGGGCCAACGTCCTGACTTTC
cdr3_length: 14; clone_size: .; d_call: .; j_call: TRBJ1-5; v_call: TRBV12-2; cdr3_aa: CASRADTGNQPQHF; cdr3_nt: TGTGCAAGTCGCGCCGACACAGGGAATCAGCCCCAGCATTTT
cdr3_length: 15; clone_size: .; d_call: .; j_call: TRBJ1-6; v_call: TRBV7-2; cdr3_aa: CASSLAGPPNSPLHF; cdr3_nt: TGTGCCAGCAGCTTAGCGGGCCCGCCCAATTCACCCCTCCACTTT
cdr3_length: 15; clone_size: once; d_call: .; j_call: TRBJ2-1; v_call: TRBV28; cdr3_aa: CASSQVQGQYNEQFF; cdr3_nt: TGTGCCAGCAGCCAGGTCCAAGGCCAATACAATGAGCAGTTCTTC
cdr3_length: 13; clone_size: .; d_call: .; j_call: TRBJ2-4; v_call: TRBV7-2; cdr3_aa: CASSDPGENIQYF; cdr3_nt: TGTGCCAGCAGCGACCCAGGGGAAAACATTCAGTACTTC
cdr3_length: 13; clone_size: .; d_call: .; j_call: TRBJ1-5; v_call: TRBV20-1; cdr3_aa: CSASTSYTQPQHF; cdr3_nt: TGCAGTGCTAGTACTTCGTATACCCAGCCCCAGCATTTT
cdr3_length: 13; clone_size: .; d_call: .; j_call: TRBJ1-1; v_call: TRBV18; cdr3_aa: CASSQGRDTEAFF; cdr3_nt: TGTGCCAGCTCCCAAGGGAGGGACACTGAAGCTTTCTTT
cdr3_length: 11; clone_size: .; d_call: .; j_call: TRBJ1-2; v_call: TRBV7-9; cdr3_aa: CASSLDSSHTF; cdr3_nt: TGTGCCAGCAGCTTGGACAGTTCACACACCTTC
cdr3_length: 13; clone_size: .; d_call: TRBD1; j_call: TRBJ1-2; v_call: TRBV19; cdr3_aa: CASMGQAHYGYTF; cdr3_nt: TGTGCCAGTATGGGACAGGCTCACTATGGCTACACCTTC
cdr3_length: 14; clone_size: .; d_call: .; j_call: TRBJ2-1; v_call: TRBV18; cdr3_aa: CASSPSGPYNEQFF; cdr3_nt: TGTGCCAGCTCACCTAGCGGACCCTACAATGAGCAGTTCTTC
cdr3_length: 13; clone_size: .; d_call: .; j_call: TRBJ2-3; v_call: TRBV2; cdr3_aa: CASSEMRTDTQYF; cdr3_nt: TGTGCCAGCAGTGAGATGCGGACAGATACGCAGTATTTT
cdr3_length: 14; clone_size: once; d_call: .; j_call: TRBJ1-5; v_call: TRBV18; cdr3_aa: CASPAEVSNQPQHF; cdr3_nt: TGTGCCAGCCCTGCTGAGGTTAGCAATCAGCCCCAGCATTTT
cdr3_length: 14; clone_size: .; d_call: TRBD1; j_call: TRBJ1-6; v_call: TRBV7-8; cdr3_aa: CASSFDRVNSPLHF; cdr3_nt: TGTGCCAGCAGCTTTGACAGGGTCAATTCACCCCTCCACTTT
cdr3_length: 18; clone_size: .; d_call: TRBD2; j_call: TRBJ2-7; v_call: TRBV5-1; cdr3_aa: CASSLAPGGREGSYEQYF; cdr3_nt: TGCGCCAGCAGCTTGGCCCCGGGGGGGCGGGAGGGATCCTACGAGCAGTACTTC
cdr3_length: 16; clone_size: few; d_call: TRBD1; j_call: TRBJ1-3; v_call: TRBV10-2; cdr3_aa: CASSLTGTSSGNTIYF; cdr3_nt: TGCGCCAGCTCTCTGACAGGGACGAGCTCTGGAAACACCATATATTTT
cdr3_length: 13; clone_size: .; d_call: .; j_call: TRBJ2-5; v_call: TRBV27; cdr3_aa: CASSFTGKETQYF; cdr3_nt: TGTGCCAGCAGTTTCACGGGTAAAGAGACCCAGTACTTC
cdr3_length: 20; clone_size: .; d_call: .; j_call: TRBJ2-3; v_call: TRBV28; cdr3_aa: CASSRPLRRVDRNSTDTQYF; cdr3_nt: TGTGCCAGCAGTCGACCCCTCAGGCGGGTGGACAGAAATAGCACAGATACGCAGTATTTT
cdr3_length: 15; clone_size: .; d_call: .; j_call: TRBJ2-5; v_call: TRBV24-1; cdr3_aa: CATSWGGEFGETQYF; cdr3_nt: TGTGCCACCAGCTGGGGCGGGGAGTTCGGAGAGACCCAGTACTTC
cdr3_length: 16; clone_size: .; d_call: .; j_call: TRBJ1-1; v_call: TRBV7-8; cdr3_aa: CASSPWAGGKNTEAFF; cdr3_nt: TGTGCCAGCAGTCCTTGGGCGGGGGGCAAAAACACTGAAGCTTTCTTT
cdr3_length: 13; clone_size: .; d_call: TRBD2; j_call: TRBJ2-5; v_call: TRBV7-3; cdr3_aa: CASSLQREGTQYF; cdr3_nt: TGTGCCAGCAGCTTACAGCGGGAAGGGACCCAGTACTTC
cdr3_length: 14; clone_size: .; d_call: TRBD1; j_call: TRBJ1-5; v_call: TRBV28; cdr3_aa: CASRRNRGLEPQHF; cdr3_nt: TGTGCCAGCAGGCGTAACAGGGGATTGGAGCCCCAGCATTTT
cdr3_length: 15; clone_size: once; d_call: TRBD1; j_call: TRBJ2-1; v_call: TRBV5-1; cdr3_aa: CASSRRQGSYNEQFF; cdr3_nt: TGCGCCAGCAGCCGCCGACAGGGTTCTTACAATGAGCAGTTCTTC
cdr3_length: 11; clone_size: .; d_call: .; j_call: TRBJ2-2; v_call: TRBV2; cdr3_aa: CASRGVGELFF; cdr3_nt: TGTGCCAGCAGGGGCGTGGGGGAGCTGTTTTTT
cdr3_length: 13; clone_size: .; d_call: TRBD1; j_call: TRBJ1-2; v_call: TRBV7-2; cdr3_aa: CASSLVGQGSYTF; cdr3_nt: TGTGCCAGCAGCTTAGTGGGACAGGGCTCCTACACCTTC
cdr3_length: 12; clone_size: few; d_call: .; j_call: TRBJ1-2; v_call: TRBV12-3/TRBV12-4; cdr3_aa: CASSLGMTGYTF; cdr3_nt: TGTGCCAGCAGTTTAGGGATGACAGGCTACACCTTC
cdr3_length: 14; clone_size: .; d_call: .; j_call: TRBJ2-3; v_call: TRBV9; cdr3_aa: CASSPWGVADTQYF; cdr3_nt: TGTGCCAGCAGCCCCTGGGGGGTAGCAGATACGCAGTATTTT
cdr3_length: 19; clone_size: .; d_call: .; j_call: TRBJ2-2; v_call: TRBV5-1; cdr3_aa: CASRHSAKGGSIRPGELFF; cdr3_nt: TGCGCCAGCAGACATTCAGCGAAAGGGGGTTCTATTAGGCCCGGGGAGCTGTTTTTT
cdr3_length: 15; clone_size: few; d_call: TRBD1; j_call: TRBJ2-2; v_call: TRBV19; cdr3_aa: CASSAQGTNTGELFF; cdr3_nt: TGTGCCAGTAGTGCACAGGGGACGAACACCGGGGAGCTGTTTTTT
cdr3_length: 15; clone_size: few; d_call: TRBD1; j_call: TRBJ1-2; v_call: TRBV27; cdr3_aa: CASSSRDRGGYGYTF; cdr3_nt: TGTGCCAGCAGTTCCCGGGACAGGGGCGGCTATGGCTACACCTTC
cdr3_length: 14; clone_size: once; d_call: .; j_call: TRBJ1-1; v_call: TRBV3-1/TRBV3-2; cdr3_aa: CASSLRHQNTEAFF; cdr3_nt: TGTGCCAGCAGCCTCAGACACCAGAACACTGAAGCTTTCTTT
cdr3_length: 18; clone_size: few; d_call: TRBD1; j_call: TRBJ1-2; v_call: TRBV5-1; cdr3_aa: CASSLTGLGQGGFDGYTF; cdr3_nt: TGCGCCAGCAGCTTAACGGGGCTGGGACAGGGGGGTTTTGATGGCTACACCTTC
cdr3_length: 14; clone_size: .; d_call: .; j_call: TRBJ1-1; v_call: TRBV18; cdr3_aa: CASSPGHQNTEAFF; cdr3_nt: TGTGCCAGCTCACCGGGACACCAGAACACTGAAGCTTTCTTT
cdr3_length: 14; clone_size: once; d_call: TRBD1; j_call: TRBJ1-2; v_call: TRBV4-1; cdr3_aa: CASSPQGDGYGYTF; cdr3_nt: TGCGCCAGCAGCCCTCAGGGGGACGGGTATGGCTACACCTTC
cdr3_length: 16; clone_size: .; d_call: TRBD1; j_call: TRBJ1-1; v_call: TRBV5-4; cdr3_aa: CASSSLKQGARTEAFF; cdr3_nt: TGTGCCAGCAGCTCCTTGAAACAGGGGGCAAGAACTGAAGCTTTCTTT
cdr3_length: 18; clone_size: once; d_call: TRBD2; j_call: TRBJ2-3; v_call: TRBV30; cdr3_aa: CAWRDTGTSGRDPDTQYF; cdr3_nt: TGTGCCTGGAGAGACACCGGGACTAGCGGGAGGGATCCAGATACGCAGTATTTT
cdr3_length: 13; clone_size: .; d_call: TRBD1; j_call: TRBJ1-2; v_call: TRBV28; cdr3_aa: CASSRQGRYGYTF; cdr3_nt: TGTGCCAGCAGCCGACAGGGGCGCTATGGCTACACCTTC
cdr3_length: 17; clone_size: .; d_call: .; j_call: TRBJ2-1; v_call: TRBV7-3; cdr3_aa: CASSLSVVWPSYNEQFF; cdr3_nt: TGTGCCAGCAGCTTATCCGTGGTGTGGCCGTCCTACAATGAGCAGTTCTTC
cdr3_length: 22; clone_size: .; d_call: TRBD2; j_call: TRBJ2-3; v_call: TRBV4-2; cdr3_aa: CASSQDSGLGLAGVGGTDTQYF; cdr3_nt: TGTGCCAGCAGCCAAGATAGCGGATTAGGACTAGCGGGAGTGGGAGGCACAGATACGCAGTATTTT
cdr3_length: 17; clone_size: .; d_call: TRBD1; j_call: TRBJ1-2; v_call: TRBV18; cdr3_aa: CASSPLPPGQGYYGYTF; cdr3_nt: TGTGCCAGCTCACCGCTGCCCCCGGGACAGGGGTACTATGGCTACACCTTC